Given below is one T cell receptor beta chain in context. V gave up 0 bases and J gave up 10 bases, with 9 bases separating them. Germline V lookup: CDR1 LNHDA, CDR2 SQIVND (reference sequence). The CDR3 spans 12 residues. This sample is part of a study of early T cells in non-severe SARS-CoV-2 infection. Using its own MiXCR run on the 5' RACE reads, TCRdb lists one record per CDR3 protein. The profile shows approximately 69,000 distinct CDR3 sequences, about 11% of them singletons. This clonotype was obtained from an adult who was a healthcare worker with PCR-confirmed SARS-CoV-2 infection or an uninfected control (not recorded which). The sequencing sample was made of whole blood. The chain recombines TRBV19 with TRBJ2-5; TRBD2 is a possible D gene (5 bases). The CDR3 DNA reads TGTGCCAGTAGTATAGATCGGGGAATCCAGTACTTC. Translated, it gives CASSIDRGIQYF.